This T cell receptor beta chain appears in the sequencing data of a study of metastatic and nonmetastatic thyroid tumors. Study details: It was across blood and tumor or nodule tissue from malignant and benign thyroid patients that repertoires were compared.

In its sample, this clone was seen a few times. Antigen: not known. All patients were treatment-naive before thyroid surgery. Study conclusions and caveats: Benign nodules were reported to have significantly lower TCR beta diversity than malignant thyroid tumors, in blood and tumor.

CDR1 is MNHNS, CDR2 SASEGT, per germline. CDR3 length: 13 residues. Between the trimmed V and J ends, which lost 8 bases and 1 base, there was a span of 12 bases. Using MiXCR, TCRdb re-called clones from the PCR reads. The sample lists 25,000 to 35,000 clones, roughly 23% occurring once. The source of this sequence is a female donor with papillary thyroid cancer or a benign thyroid nodule (not recorded which). Some clones in this sample may be carry-over from other donors' samples. Sequencing input: blood. This chain joins TRBV6-1 and TRBJ2-7; either TRBD1 or TRBD2 may fit D (6 bases each). CDR3 sequence: CASGGTYSYEQYF. CDR3 sequence (DNA): TGTGCCAGCGGGGGGACATATTCCTACGAGCAGTACTTC.